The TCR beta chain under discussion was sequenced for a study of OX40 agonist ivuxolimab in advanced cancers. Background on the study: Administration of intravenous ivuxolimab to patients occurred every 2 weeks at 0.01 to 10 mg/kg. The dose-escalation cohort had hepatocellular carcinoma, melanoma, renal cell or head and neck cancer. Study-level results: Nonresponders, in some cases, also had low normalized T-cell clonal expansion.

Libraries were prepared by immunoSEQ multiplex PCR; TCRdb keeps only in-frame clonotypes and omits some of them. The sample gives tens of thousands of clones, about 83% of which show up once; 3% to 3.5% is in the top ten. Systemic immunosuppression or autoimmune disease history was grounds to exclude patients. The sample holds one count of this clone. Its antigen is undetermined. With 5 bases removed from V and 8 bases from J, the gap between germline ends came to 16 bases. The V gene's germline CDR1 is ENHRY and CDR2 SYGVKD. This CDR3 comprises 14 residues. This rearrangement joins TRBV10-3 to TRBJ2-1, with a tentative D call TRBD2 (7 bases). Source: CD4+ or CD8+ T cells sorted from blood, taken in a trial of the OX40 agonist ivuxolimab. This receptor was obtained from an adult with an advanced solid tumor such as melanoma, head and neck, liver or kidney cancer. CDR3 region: CAISTRSGGDEQFF. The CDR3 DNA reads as TGTGCCATCAGTACCCGCTCGGGGGGCGATGAGCAGTTCTTC.